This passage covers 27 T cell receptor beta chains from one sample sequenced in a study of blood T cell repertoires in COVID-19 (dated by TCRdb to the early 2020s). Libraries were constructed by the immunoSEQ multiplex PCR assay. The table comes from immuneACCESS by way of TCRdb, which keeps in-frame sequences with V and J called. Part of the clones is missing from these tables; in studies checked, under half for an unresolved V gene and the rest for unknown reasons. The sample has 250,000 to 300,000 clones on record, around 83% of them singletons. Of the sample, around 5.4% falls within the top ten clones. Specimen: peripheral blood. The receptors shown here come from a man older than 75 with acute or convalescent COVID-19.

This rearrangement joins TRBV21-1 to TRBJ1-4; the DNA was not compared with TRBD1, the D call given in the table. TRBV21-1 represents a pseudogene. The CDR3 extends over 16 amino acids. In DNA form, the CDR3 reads TGTGCCAGCAGCAAGAAGACAGGGGAAGGATCTGAAAAACTGTTTTTT. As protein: CASSKKTGEGSEKLFF.

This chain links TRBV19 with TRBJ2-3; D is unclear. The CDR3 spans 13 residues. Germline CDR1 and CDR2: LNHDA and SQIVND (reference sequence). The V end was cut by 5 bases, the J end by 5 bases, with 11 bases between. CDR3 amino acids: CASSVPGGDTQYF. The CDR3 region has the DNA TGTGCCAGTAGTGTTCCGGGTGGAGATACGCAGTATTTT.

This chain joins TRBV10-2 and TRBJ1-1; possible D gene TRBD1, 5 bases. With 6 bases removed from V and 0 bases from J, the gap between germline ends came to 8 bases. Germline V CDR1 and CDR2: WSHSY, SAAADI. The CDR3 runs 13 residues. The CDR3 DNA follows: TGCGCCAGCAGGGCGACAGTGAACACTGAAGCTTTCTTT. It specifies CASRATVNTEAFF.

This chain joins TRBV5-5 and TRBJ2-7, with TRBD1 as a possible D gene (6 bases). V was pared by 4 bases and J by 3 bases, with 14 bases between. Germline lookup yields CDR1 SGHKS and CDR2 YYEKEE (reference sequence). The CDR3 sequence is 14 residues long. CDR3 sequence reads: CASSPGQGLYEQYF. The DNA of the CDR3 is TGTGCCAGCAGCCCGGGGCAGGGGCTCTACGAGCAGTACTTC.

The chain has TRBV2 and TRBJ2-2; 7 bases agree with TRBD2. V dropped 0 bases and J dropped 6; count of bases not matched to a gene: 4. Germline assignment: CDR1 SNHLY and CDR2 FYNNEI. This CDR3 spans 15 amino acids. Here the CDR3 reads CASSEAGGRAGELFF. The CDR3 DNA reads TGTGCCAGCAGTGAAGCGGGAGGGCGCGCCGGGGAGCTGTTTTTT.

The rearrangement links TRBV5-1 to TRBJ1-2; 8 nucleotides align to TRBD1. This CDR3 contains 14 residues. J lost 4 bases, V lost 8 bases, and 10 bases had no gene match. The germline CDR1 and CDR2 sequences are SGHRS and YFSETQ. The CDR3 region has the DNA TGCGCCAGTAAAGTACAGGGGGAAACCTATGGCTACACCTTC. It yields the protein CASKVQGETYGYTF.

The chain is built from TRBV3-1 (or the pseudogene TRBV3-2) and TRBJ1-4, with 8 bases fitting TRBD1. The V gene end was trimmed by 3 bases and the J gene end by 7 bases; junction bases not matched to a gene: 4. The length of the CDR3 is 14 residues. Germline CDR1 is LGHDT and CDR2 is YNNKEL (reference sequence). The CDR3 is CASSHQGAGEKLFF. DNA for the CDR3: TGTGCCAGCAGCCATCAGGGGGCTGGTGAAAAACTGTTTTTT.

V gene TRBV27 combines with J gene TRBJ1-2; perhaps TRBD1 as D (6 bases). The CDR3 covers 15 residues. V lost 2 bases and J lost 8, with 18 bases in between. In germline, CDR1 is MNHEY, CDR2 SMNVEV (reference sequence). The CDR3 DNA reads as TGTGCCAGCAGTTTAGGGGGGGCGAGGTGGACAGGCTACACCTTC. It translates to CASSLGGARWTGYTF.

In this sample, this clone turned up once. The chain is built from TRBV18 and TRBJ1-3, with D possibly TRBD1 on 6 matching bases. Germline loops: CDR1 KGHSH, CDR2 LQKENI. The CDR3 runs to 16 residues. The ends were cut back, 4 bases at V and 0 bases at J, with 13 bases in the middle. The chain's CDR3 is CASSLNPDSSGNTIYF. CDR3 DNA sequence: TGTGCCAGCTCACTGAACCCGGACAGCTCTGGAAACACCATATATTTT.

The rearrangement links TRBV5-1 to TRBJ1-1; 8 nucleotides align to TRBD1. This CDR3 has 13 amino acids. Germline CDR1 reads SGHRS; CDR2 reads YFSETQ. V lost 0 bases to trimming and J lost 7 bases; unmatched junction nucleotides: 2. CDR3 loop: CASSLGGTGEAFF. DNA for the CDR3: TGCGCCAGCAGCTTGGGGGGGACAGGTGAAGCTTTCTTT.

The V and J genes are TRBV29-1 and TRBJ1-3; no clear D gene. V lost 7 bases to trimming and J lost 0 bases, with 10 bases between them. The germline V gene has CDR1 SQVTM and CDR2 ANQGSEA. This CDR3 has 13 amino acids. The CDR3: CSAIRGSGNTIYF. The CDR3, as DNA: TGCAGCGCTATCCGGGGCTCTGGAAACACCATATATTTT.

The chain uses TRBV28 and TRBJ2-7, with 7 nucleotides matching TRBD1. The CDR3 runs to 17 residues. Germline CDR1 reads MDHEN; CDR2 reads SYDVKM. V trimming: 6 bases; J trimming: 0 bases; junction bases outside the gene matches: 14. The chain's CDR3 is CASSFTQTGSSSYEQYF. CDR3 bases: TGTGCCAGCAGCTTTACTCAGACAGGGTCAAGCTCCTACGAGCAGTACTTC.

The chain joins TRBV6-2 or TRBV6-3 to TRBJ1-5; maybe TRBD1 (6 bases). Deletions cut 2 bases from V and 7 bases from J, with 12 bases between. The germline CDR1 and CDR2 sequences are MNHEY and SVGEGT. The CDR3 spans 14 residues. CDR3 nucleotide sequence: TGTGCCAGCAGTTACGCGGGGGACAACCAGCCCCAGCATTTT. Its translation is CASSYAGDNQPQHF.

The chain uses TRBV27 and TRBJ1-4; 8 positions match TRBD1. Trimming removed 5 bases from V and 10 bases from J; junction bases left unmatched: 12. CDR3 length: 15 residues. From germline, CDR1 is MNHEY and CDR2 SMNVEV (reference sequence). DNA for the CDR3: TGTGCCAGCAGTCCTTGGACAGGGCGACCGGTAAAACTGTTTTTT. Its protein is CASSPWTGRPVKLFF.

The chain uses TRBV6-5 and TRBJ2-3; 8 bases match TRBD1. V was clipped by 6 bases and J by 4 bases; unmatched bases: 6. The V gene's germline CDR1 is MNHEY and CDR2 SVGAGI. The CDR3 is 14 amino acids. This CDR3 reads CASRGRGRSDTQYF. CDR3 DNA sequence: TGTGCCAGCAGGGGCAGGGGGCGCTCAGATACGCAGTATTTT.

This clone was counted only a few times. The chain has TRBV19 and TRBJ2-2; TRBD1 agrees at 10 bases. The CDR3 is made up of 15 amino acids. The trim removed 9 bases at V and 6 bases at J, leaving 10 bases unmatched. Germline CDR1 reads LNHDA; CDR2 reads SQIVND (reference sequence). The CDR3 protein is CASRTGQGIAGELFF. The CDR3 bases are TGTGCCAGCAGAACGGGACAGGGGATCGCCGGGGAGCTGTTTTTT.

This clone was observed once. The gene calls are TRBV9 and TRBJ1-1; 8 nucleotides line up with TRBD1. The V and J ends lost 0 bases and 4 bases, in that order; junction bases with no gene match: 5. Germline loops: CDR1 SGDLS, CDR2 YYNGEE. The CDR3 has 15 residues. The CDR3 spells CASSVVGQGGTEAFF. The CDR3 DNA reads TGTGCCAGCAGCGTAGTAGGACAGGGCGGCACTGAAGCTTTCTTT.

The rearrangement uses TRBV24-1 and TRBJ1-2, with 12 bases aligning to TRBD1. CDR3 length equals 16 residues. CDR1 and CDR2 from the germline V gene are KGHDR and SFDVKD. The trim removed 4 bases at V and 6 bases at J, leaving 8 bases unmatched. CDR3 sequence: CATSDTTGQGANGYTF. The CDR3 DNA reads TGTGCCACCAGTGACACAACGGGACAGGGGGCGAATGGCTACACCTTC.

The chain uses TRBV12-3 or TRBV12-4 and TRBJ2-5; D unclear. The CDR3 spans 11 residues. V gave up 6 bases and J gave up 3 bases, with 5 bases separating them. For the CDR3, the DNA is TGTGCCAGCAGCCCAGAAGAGACCCAGTACTTC. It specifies CASSPEETQYF.

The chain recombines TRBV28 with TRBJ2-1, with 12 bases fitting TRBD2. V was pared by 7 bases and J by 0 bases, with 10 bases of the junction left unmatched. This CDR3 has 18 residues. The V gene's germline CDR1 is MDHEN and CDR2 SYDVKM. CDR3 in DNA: TGTGCCAGCACCGAACTAGCGGGAGGTAGGAGCTCCTACAATGAGCAGTTCTTC. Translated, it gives CASTELAGGRSSYNEQFF.

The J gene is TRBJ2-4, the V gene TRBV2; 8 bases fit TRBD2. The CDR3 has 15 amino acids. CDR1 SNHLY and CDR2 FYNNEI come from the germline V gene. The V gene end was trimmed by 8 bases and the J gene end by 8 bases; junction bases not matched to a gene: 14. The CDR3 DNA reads TGTGCCAGCGACCCAAACGGACTAGCTGGGGACATTCAGTACTTC. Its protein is CASDPNGLAGDIQYF. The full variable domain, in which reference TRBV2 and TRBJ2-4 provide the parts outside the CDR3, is EPEVTQTPSHQVTQMGQEVILRCVPISNHLYFYWYRQILGQKVEFLVSFYNNEISEKSEIFDDQFSVERPDGSNFTLKIRSTKLEDSAMYFCASDPNGLAGDIQYFGAGTRLSVL.

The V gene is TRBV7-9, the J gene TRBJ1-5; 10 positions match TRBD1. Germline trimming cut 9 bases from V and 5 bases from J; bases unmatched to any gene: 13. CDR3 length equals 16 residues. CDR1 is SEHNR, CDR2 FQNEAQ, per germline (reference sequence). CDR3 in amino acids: CASERAGTGAHQPQHF. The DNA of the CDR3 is TGTGCCAGTGAGAGGGCCGGGACAGGGGCGCATCAGCCCCAGCATTTT.

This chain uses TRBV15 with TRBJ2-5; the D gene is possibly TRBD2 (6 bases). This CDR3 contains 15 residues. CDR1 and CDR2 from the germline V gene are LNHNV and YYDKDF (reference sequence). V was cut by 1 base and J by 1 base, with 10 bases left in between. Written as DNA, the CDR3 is TGTGCCACCAGCAGAGGTGGGGGAGGCCAAGAGACCCAGTACTTC. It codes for CATSRGGGGQETQYF.

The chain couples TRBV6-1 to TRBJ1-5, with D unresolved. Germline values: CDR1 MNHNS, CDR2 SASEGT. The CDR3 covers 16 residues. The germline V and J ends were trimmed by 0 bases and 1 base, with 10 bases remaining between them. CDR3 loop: CASSEAEQLSNQPQHF. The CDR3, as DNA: TGTGCCAGCAGTGAAGCGGAACAGCTAAGCAATCAGCCCCAGCATTTT.

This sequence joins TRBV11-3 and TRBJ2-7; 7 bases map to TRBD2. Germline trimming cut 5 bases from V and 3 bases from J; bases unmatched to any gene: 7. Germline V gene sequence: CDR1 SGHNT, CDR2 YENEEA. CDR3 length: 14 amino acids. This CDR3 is CASSLSGGNYEQYF. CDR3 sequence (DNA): TGTGCCAGCAGCCTCTCCGGGGGGAACTACGAGCAGTACTTC.

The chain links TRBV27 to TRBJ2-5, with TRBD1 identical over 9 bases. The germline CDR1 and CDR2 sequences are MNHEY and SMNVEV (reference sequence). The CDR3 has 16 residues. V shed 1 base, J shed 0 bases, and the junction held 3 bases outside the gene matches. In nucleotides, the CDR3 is TGTGCCAGCAGTTTATTCGGGACAGGGAACCAAGAGACCCAGTACTTC. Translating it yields CASSLFGTGNQETQYF.

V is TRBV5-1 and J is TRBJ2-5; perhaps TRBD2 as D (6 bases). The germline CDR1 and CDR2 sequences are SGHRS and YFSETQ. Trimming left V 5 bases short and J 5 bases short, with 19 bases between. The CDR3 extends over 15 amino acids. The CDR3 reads CASSGLVSGGETQYF. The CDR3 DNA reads TGCGCCAGCAGTGGGTTGGTCTCCGGAGGGGAGACCCAGTACTTC.